This TCR beta chain was recorded in a study of blood T cells in healthy people across ages. With a J-beta primer mix and a sample-barcoded 5' primer, a second PCR ran about 7 to 12 cycles. Each of the cDNA molecules was tagged by a template-switch adaptor with 12 random nucleotides. TCRdb fed the 5' RACE reads into MiXCR, producing one record per CDR3 protein. The sample contains roughly 1.9 million distinct CDR3 sequences, roughly two fifths of which appear only once. Trimming at V came to 2 bases and at J to 6 bases, leaving 8 bases not matched to a gene. This CDR3 region has 16 residues. Germline lookup yields CDR1 SGHAT and CDR2 FQDESV (reference sequence).

This chain connects TRBV11-1 to TRBJ2-1, with 9 positions matching TRBD1. Source material: blood. This TCR was recovered from a human donor in good health. CDR3 in DNA: TGTGCCAGCAGCTTATATCCGGGACAGGGCCGCAATGAGCAGTTCTTC. The encoded protein is CASSLYPGQGRNEQFF.